These 6 T cell receptor beta chains share one sample of origin, sequenced in a study of shared clonotypes between healthy human individuals (dated by TCRdb to 2019 to 2021). Library construction relied on the immunoSEQ multiplex PCR assay. TCRdb re-hosts the immuneACCESS table, in-frame sequences only. Its copies lack some clones; in the studies checked, an unresolved V gene accounts for under half of them, and the cause for the rest is not known. The sample contains approximately 2.1 million clones, more than 85% of them found a single time. The leading ten clones occupy 0.39% of the sample. What was sequenced was naive CD4+ T cells from PBMCs. The cell subset or site label on this specimen signifies: CD45RA+ positively selected. Every receptor here comes from a young man in good health. Some clones in this sample may be carry-over from other donors' samples.

This clone was picked up one time. This chain joins TRBV7-9 and TRBJ2-7, with D possibly matching TRBD1 (5 bases). There are 12 residues in the CDR3. Trimming pared 3 bases from V and 4 bases from J, leaving 7 bases between. CDR1 is SEHNR and CDR2 is FQNEAQ in the germline V gene (reference sequence). The CDR3 reads CASSFREYEQYF. CDR3 nucleotides: TGTGCCAGCAGCTTCAGGGAATACGAGCAGTACTTC.

CDR3 nucleotides: TGTGCCAGTAGTATAGTAGGGATTCCTAACTATGGCTACACCTTC. This translates into CASSIVGIPNYGYTF. The chain employs TRBV19 and TRBJ1-2; D not resolved. Trimming shortened V by 1 base and J by 0 bases, and 9 bases separated the two germline ends. Germline-derived CDR1 and CDR2 are LNHDA and SQIVND (reference sequence). CDR3 length: 15 amino acids. Full variable domain (rest looked up from reference TRBV19 and TRBJ1-2): DGGITQSPKYLFRKEGQNVTLSCEQNLNHDAMYWYRQDPGQGLRLIYYSQIVNDFQKGDIAEGYSVSREKKESFPLTVTSAQKNPTAFYLCASSIVGIPNYGYTFGSGTRLTVV.

About this clone: The sample carries other DNA sequences with the same CDR3. The J gene is TRBJ2-1, the V gene TRBV5-1; 10 bases align to TRBD2. Germline V gene lookup returns CDR1 SGHRS and CDR2 YFSETQ. The CDR3 is made up of 15 amino acids. The trim removed 0 bases at V and 6 bases at J, leaving 3 bases unmatched. In nucleotides, the CDR3 is TGCGCCAGCAGCTTGGTAGCGGGAGGCCTCAATGAGCAGTTCTTC. This translates into CASSLVAGGLNEQFF.

This chain joins TRBV29-1 and TRBJ1-1; the D is unclear. Germline CDR1 is SQVTM and CDR2 is ANQGSEA. V was trimmed by 4 bases and J by 7 bases, leaving 13 bases between them. The CDR3 runs to 12 residues. Here the CDR3 reads CSVGYAGNEAFF. The DNA for the CDR3 is TGCAGCGTTGGATATGCGGGGAATGAAGCTTTCTTT.

V is TRBV5-4 and J is TRBJ2-7, with 13 bases identical to TRBD2. V lost 4 bases, J lost 0 bases, and 4 bases stayed unmatched. The germline gives CDR1 SGHNT, CDR2 YYREEE (reference sequence). The CDR3 totals 16 residues. For the CDR3, the DNA is TGTGCCAGCAGCCCCCGACTAGCGGGAGGCTCCTACGAGCAGTACTTC. The encoded protein is CASSPRLAGGSYEQYF.

The table lists this clone with a few counts. The chain recombines TRBV7-9 with TRBJ1-5, with D uncertain. The CDR3 is 16 amino acids. The germline V and J ends were trimmed by 0 bases and 0 bases, with 9 bases remaining between them. The germline CDR1 and CDR2 sequences are SEHNR and FQNEAQ (reference sequence). CDR3 amino acids: CASSLAYGFSNQPQHF. DNA for the CDR3: TGTGCCAGCAGCTTAGCGTACGGGTTTAGCAATCAGCCCCAGCATTTT.